This T cell receptor (beta chain) comes out of a study of T-cell reconstitution after alpha-beta-depleted transplantation in children. Study-wide results and limits: For some patients, TCRbeta diversity was high at day 60 because of recipient T cells and thymic progenitors that survived.

For TCRbeta, the library was prepared with unique molecular identifiers. TCRdb re-called the PCR reads through MiXCR, storing one row per CDR3 protein. The sample lists about 17,000 distinct CDR3 sequences; roughly an eighth were seen once. This clonotype has more than one count but fewer than ten. Its target is unknown. The CDR3 extends over 15 amino acids. Germline V gene data show CDR1 as MGHRA and CDR2 as YSYEKL. Trimming took 0 bases from V and 7 from J, leaving 15 bases between them. This material consisted of PBMCs, mostly from graft donor cells, taken 180 days after TCRalphabeta/CD19-depleted stem cell transplant. The chain recombines TRBV4-1 with TRBJ1-2; maybe TRBD1 (6 bases). This clonotype originated in a boy younger than two who had a stem cell transplant for Wiskott-Aldrich syndrome, so the T cells may come from the graft donor. The CDR3, as DNA: TGCGCCAGCAGCCAAGAAGGACAGTCGATTCGTGGCTACACCTTC. Protein product: CASSQEGQSIRGYTF.